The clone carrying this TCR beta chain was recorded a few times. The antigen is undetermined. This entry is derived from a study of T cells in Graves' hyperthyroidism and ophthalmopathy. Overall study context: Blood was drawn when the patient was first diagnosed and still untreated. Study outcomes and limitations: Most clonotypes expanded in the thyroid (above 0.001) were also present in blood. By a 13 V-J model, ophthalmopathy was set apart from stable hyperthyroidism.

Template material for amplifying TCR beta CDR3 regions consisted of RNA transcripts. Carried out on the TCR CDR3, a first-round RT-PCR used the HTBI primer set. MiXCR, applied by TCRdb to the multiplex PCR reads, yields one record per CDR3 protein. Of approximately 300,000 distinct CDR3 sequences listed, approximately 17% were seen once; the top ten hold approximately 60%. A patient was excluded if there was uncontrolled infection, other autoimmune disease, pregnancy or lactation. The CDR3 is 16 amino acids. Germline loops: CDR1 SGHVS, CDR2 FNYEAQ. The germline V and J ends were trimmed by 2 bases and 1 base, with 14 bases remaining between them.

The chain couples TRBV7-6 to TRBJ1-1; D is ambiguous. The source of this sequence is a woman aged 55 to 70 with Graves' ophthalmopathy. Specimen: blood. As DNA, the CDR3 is TGTGCCAGCAGCTTATTTTTAGGGTGGGGGAACACTGAAGCTTTCTTT. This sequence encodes CASSLFLGWGNTEAFF.